The entry that follows covers one TCR beta chain sequence. The antigen remains undetermined. Method: immunoSEQ multiplex PCR; TCRdb's copy keeps in-frame clones and lacks some. Altogether about 55,000 clones are present, 86% being singletons, with the ten largest covering approximately 11%. Per germline, CDR1 SGHVS and CDR2 FQNEAQ. V trimming: 2 bases; J trimming: 1 base; junction bases outside the gene matches: 10. This CDR3 comprises 18 residues. These data are taken from a study of OX40 agonist ivuxolimab in advanced cancers. Study details: Among those treated, three patients had partial responses, one with hepatocellular carcinoma and two with cutaneous melanoma. The study, taken as a whole, reports: Undetermined was the antigen specificity of the expanded peripheral T cells. Expanded clones were, on average, more numerous among CD8+ T cells than CD4+.

This clonotype was obtained from an adult with an advanced solid tumor such as melanoma, head and neck, liver or kidney cancer. The chain couples TRBV7-8 to TRBJ1-3; 8 bases are a match to TRBD1. The source was CD4+ or CD8+ T cells sorted from blood, collected in a trial of the OX40 agonist ivuxolimab. DNA of the CDR3: TGTGCCAGCAGCTTAACGATGACAGGGGTTTTGTCTGGAAACACCATATATTTT. The encoded protein is CASSLTMTGVLSGNTIYF.